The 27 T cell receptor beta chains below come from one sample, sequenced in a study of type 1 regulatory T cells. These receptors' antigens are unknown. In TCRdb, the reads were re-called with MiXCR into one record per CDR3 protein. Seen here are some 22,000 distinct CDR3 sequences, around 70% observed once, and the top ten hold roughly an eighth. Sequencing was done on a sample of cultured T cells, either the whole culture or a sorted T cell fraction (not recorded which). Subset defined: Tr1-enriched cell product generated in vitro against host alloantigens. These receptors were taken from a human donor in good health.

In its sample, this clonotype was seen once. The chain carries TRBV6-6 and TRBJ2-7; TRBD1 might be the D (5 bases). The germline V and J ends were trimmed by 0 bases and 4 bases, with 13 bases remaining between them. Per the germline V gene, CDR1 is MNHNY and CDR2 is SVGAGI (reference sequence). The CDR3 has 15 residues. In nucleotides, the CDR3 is TGTGCCAGCAGTTACTCCCAGGGTACAAAGTACGAGCAGTACTTC. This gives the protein CASSYSQGTKYEQYF.

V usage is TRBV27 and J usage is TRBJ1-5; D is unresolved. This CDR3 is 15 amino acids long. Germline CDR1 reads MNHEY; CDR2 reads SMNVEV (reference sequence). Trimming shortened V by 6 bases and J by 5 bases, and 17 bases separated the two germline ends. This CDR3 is CASSFRGLRDQPQHF. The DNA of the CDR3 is TGTGCCAGCAGCTTCCGAGGGCTTCGGGATCAGCCCCAGCATTTT.

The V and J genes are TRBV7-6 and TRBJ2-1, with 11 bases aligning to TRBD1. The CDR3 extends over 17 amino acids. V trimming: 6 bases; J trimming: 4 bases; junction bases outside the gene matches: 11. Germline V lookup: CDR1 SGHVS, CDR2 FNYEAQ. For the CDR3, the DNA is TGTGCCAGCAGTAGGGGTATCGGGACAGGGGGGTACAATGAGCAGTTCTTC. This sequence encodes CASSRGIGTGGYNEQFF. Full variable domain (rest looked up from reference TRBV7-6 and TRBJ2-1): GAGVSQSPRYKVTKRGQDVALRCDPISGHVSLYWYRQALGQGPEFLTYFNYEAQQDKSGLPNDRFSAERPEGSISTLTIQRTEQRDSAMYRCASSRGIGTGGYNEQFFGPGTRLTVL.

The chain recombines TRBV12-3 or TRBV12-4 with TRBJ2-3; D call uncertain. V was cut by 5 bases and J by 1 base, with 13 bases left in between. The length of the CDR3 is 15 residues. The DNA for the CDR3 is TGTGCCAGCAGTCCCACCCGAAGGGGCACAGATACGCAGTATTTT. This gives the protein CASSPTRRGTDTQYF.

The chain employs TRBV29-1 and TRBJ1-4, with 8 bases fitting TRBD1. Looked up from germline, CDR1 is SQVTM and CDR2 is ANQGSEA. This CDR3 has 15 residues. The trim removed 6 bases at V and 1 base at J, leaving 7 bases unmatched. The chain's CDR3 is CSVRQGRKTNEKLFF. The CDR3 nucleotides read TGCAGCGTAAGACAGGGGAGGAAAACTAATGAAAAACTGTTTTTT.

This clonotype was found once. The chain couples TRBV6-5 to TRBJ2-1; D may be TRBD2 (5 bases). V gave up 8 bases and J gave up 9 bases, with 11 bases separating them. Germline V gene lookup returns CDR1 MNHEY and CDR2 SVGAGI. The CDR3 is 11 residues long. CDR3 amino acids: CASRGGGEQFF. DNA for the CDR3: TGTGCCAGCCGTGGAGGAGGTGAGCAGTTCTTC.

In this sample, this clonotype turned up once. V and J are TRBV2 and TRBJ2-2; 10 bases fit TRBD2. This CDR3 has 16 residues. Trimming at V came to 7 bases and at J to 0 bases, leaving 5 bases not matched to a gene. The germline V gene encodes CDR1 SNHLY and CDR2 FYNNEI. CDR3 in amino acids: CASKLAGTTNTGELFF. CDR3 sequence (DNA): TGTGCCAGCAAACTAGCGGGGACGACGAACACCGGGGAGCTGTTTTTT.

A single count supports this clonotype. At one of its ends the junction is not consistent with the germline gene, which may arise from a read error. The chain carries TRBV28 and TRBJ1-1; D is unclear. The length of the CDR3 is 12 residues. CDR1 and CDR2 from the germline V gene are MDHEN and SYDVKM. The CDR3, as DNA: TGTGCCAGCAGTTTTACAAAGGGCAGGCCAAACTTT. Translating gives CASSFTKGRPNF.

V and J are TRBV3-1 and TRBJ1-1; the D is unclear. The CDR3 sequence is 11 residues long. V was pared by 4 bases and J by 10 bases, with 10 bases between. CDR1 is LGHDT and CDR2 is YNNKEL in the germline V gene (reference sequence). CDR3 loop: CASSPGWGAFF. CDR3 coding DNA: TGTGCCAGCAGCCCCGGCTGGGGAGCTTTCTTT.

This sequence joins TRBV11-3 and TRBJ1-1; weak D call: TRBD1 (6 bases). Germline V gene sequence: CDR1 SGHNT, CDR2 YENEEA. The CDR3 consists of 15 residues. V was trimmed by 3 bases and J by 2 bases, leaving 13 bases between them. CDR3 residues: CASSFGTGRNTEAFF. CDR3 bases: TGTGCCAGCAGCTTCGGTACAGGGAGAAACACTGAAGCTTTCTTT.

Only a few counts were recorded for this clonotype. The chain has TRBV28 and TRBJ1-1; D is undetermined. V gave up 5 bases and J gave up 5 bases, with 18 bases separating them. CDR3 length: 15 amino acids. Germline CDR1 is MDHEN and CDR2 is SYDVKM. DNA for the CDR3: TGTGCCAGCAGTCCCCCCAGCAGACGGGGAACTGAAGCTTTCTTT. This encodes CASSPPSRRGTEAFF.

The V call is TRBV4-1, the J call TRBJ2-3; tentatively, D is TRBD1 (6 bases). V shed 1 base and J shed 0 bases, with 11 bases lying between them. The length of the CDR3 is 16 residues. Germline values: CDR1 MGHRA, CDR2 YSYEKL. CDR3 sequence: CASSQVPGVSTDTQYF. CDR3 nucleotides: TGCGCCAGCAGCCAAGTCCCAGGGGTTAGCACAGATACGCAGTATTTT.

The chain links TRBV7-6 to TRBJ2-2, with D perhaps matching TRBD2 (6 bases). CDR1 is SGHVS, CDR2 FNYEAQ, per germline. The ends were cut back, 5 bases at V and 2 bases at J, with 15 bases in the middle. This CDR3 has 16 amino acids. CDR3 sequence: CASSRWDSTNTGELFF. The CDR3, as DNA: TGTGCCAGCAGCCGGTGGGACTCGACAAACACCGGGGAGCTGTTTTTT.

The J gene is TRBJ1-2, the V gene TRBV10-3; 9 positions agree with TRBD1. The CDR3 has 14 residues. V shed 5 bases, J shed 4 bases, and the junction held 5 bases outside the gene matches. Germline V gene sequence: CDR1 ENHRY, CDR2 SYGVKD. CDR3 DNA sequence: TGTGCCATCAGTCCGGGACAGGGCCTCTATGGCTACACCTTC. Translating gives CAISPGQGLYGYTF.

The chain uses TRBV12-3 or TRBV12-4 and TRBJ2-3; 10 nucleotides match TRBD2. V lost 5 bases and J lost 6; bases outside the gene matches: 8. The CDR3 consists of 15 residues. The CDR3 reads CASSLGLAILDTQYF. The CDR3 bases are TGTGCCAGCAGTCTGGGACTAGCGATCCTCGATACGCAGTATTTT.

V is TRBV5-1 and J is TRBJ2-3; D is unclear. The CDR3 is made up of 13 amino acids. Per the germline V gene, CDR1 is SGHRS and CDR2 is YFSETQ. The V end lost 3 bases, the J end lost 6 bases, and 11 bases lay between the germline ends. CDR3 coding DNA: TGCGCCAGCAGCTCTCTCTTGGGGGATACGCAGTATTTT. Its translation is CASSSLLGDTQYF.

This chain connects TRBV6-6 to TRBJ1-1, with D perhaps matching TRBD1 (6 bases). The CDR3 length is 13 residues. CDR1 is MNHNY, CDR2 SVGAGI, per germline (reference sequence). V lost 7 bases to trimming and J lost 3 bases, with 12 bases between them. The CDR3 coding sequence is TGTGCCAGCATGCACAGGGAGTACACTGAAGCTTTCTTT. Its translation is CASMHREYTEAFF.

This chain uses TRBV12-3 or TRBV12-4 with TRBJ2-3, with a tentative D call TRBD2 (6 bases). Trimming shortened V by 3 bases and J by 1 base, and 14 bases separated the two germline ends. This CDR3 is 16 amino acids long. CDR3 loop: CASSLLAGTRTDTQYF. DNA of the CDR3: TGTGCCAGCAGTTTGCTGGCGGGGACTCGCACAGATACGCAGTATTTT.

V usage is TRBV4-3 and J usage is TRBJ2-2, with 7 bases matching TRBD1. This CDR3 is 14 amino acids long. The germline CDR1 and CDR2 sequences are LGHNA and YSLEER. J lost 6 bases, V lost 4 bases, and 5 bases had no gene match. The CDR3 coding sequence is TGCGCCAGCAGCCTTACAGGGGTTGCCGGGGAGCTGTTTTTT. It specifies CASSLTGVAGELFF.

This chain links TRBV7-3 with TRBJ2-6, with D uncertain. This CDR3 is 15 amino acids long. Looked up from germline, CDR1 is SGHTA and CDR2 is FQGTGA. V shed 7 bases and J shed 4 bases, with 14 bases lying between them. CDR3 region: CASTSFTRGANVLTF. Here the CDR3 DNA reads TGTGCCAGCACCTCCTTTACGAGAGGGGCCAACGTCCTGACTTTC.

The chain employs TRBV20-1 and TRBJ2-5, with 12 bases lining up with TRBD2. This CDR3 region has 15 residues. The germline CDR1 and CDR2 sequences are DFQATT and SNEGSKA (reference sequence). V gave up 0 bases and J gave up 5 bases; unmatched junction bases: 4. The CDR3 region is CSARDTSGGTETQYF. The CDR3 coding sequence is TGCAGTGCTAGAGATACTAGCGGGGGGACGGAGACCCAGTACTTC.

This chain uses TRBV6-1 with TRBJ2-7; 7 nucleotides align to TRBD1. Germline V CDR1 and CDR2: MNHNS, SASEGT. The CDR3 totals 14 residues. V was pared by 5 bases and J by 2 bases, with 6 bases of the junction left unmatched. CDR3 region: CASSTTGTAYEQYF. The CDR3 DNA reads TGTGCCAGCAGTACGACCGGGACAGCCTACGAGCAGTACTTC.

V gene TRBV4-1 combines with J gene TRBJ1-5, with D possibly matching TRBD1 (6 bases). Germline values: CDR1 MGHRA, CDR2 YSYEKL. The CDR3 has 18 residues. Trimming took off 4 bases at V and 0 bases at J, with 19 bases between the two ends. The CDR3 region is CASSPASGAGYSNQPQHF. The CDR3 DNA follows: TGCGCCAGCAGCCCAGCCTCGGGGGCGGGCTATAGCAATCAGCCCCAGCATTTT.

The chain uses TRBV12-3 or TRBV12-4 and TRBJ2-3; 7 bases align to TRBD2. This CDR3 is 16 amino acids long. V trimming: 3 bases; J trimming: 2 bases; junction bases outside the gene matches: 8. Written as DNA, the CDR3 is TGTGCCAGCAGTTTCTTCGGAGCGGGGCTCACAGATACGCAGTATTTT. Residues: CASSFFGAGLTDTQYF.

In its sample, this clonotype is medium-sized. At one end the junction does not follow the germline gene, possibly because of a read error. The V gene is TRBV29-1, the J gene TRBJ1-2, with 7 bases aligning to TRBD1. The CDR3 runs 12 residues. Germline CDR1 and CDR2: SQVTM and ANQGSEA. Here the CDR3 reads CSALGTDYGYTF. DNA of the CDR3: TGCAGCGCCTTGGGGACAGACTACGGCTACACCTTC.

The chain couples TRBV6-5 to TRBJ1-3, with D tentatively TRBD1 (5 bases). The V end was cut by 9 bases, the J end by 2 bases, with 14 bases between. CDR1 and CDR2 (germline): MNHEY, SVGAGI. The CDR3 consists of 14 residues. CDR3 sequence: CASGSGLTGNTIYF. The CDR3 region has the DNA TGTGCCAGTGGATCAGGGCTAACTGGAAACACCATATATTTT.

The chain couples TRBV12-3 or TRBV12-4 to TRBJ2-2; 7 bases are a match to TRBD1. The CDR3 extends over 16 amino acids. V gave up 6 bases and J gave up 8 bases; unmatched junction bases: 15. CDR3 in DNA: TGTGCCAGCAGCCCTGCCGGGACAGTAATTACGGGGGAGCTGTTTTTT. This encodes CASSPAGTVITGELFF.